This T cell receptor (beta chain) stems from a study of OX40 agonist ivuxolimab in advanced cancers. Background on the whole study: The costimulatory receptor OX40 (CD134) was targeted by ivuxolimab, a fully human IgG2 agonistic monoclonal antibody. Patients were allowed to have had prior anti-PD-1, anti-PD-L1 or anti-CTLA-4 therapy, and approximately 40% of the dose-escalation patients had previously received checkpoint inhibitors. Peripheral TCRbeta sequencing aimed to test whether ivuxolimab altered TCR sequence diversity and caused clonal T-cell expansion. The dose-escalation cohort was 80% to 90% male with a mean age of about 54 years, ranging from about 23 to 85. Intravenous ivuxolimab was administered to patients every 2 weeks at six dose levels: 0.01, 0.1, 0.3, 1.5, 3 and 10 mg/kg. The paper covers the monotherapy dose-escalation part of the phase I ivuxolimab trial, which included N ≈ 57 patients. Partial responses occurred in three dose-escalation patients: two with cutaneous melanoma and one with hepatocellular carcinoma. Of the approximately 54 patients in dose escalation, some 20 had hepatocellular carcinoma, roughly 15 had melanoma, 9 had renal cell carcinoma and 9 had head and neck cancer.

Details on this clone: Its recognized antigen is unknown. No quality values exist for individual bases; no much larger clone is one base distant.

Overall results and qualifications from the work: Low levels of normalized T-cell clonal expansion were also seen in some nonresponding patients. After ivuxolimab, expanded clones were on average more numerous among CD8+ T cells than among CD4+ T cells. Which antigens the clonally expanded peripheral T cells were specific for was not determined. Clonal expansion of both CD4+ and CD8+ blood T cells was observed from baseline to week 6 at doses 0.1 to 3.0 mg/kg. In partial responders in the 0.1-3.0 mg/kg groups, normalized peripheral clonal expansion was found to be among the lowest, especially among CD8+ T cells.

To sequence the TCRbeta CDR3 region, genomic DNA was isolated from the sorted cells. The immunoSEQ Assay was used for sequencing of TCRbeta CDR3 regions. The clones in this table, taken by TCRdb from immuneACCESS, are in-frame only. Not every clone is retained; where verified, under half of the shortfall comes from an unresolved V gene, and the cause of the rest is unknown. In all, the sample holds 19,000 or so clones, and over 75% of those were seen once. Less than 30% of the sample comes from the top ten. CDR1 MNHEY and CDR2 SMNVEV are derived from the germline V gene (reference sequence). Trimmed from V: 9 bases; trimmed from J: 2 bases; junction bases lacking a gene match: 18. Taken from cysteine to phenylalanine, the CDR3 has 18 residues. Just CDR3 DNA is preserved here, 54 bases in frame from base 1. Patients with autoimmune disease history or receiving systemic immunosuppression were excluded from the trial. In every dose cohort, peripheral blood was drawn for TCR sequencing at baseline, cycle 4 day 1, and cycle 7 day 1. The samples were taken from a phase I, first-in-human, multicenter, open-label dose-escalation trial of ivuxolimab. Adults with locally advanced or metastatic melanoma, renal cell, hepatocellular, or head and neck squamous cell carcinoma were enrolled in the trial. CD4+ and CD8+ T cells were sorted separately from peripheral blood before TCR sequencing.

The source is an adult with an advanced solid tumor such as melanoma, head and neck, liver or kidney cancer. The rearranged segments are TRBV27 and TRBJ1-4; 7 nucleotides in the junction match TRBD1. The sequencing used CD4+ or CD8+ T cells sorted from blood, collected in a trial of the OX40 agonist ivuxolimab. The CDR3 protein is CASSGQSVSGRTNEKLFF. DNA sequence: TGTGCCAGTTCGGGACAGTCGGTGTCAGGGAGGACTAATGAAAAACTGTTTTTT.